This T cell receptor (beta chain) was profiled in a study of CD8 T cells in Susac syndrome. An input of about 0.45 to 1 ug of RNA was subjected to reverse transcription using random hexamers. An immunoSEQ multiplex PCR amplified TCR beta CDR3 over 54 Vbeta and 13 Jbeta. MiXCR was run by TCRdb on the immunoSEQ multiplex PCR reads, yielding one entry per CDR3 protein. The profile covers around 90,000 distinct CDR3 sequences, with roughly 95% appearing a single time and 0.62% taken by the ten largest. Study-wide results and limits: The study identified about seventeen and five Susac-specific public clones in total CD8+ and CD8+ TEMRA repertoires.

Note on this clonotype: Its antigen is still unknown.

Deletions cut 0 bases from V and 2 bases from J, with 11 bases between. Germline CDR1 SGHRS, CDR2 YFSETQ. The CDR3 has 15 amino acids. The V and J genes are TRBV5-1 and TRBJ2-5; D uncertain. The source material was CD8+ T cells from PBMCs. The TCR was taken from a human donor with Susac syndrome. The CDR3 nucleotides are TGCGCCAGCAGCTTGGGATGGGAAGAGCAAGAGACCCAGTACTTC. This gives the protein CASSLGWEEQETQYF.